These 14 T cell receptor beta chains were sequenced from one sample in a study of T cells after yellow fever vaccination (dated by TCRdb to the late 2010s). The sample's treatment or condition label is to be understood as: live attenuated yellow fever vaccine strain. Libraries were prepared through 5' RACE. The reads were generated on an Illumina HiSeq 2500. Starting from the raw public reads, TCRdb applied fastp trimming at Q25, assembled clones with MiXCR and retained in-frame beta chains. Every distinct CDR3 protein forms one entry, paired with its most common genes and DNA. The sample table lists a few hundred thousand distinct CDR3 sequences, around 16% of them with a count of one. 17% of the sample is taken by the ten largest. Sequencing was performed on PBMCs, taken 5 days after the first yellow fever vaccination. The receptors were gathered from a man between 18 and 35 years old who received the YFV17D yellow fever vaccine.

The V and J genes are TRBV7-9 and TRBJ1-2; D gene uncertain. The CDR3 has 12 amino acids. In germline, CDR1 is SEHNR, CDR2 FQNEAQ (reference sequence). The V end was cut by 10 bases, the J end by 3 bases, with 12 bases between. In nucleotides, the CDR3 is TGTGCCATCCACGCGGTGTACTATGGCTACACCTTC. Translating it yields CAIHAVYYGYTF.

This chain links TRBV6-4 with TRBJ2-3; D unresolved. Germline-derived CDR1 and CDR2 are MRHNA and SNTAGT. CDR3 length: 14 amino acids. The ends were cut back, 6 bases at V and 1 base at J, with 11 bases in the middle. The CDR3 coding sequence is TGTGCCAGCAGCGAATACGTAGGCACAGATACGCAGTATTTT. It translates to CASSEYVGTDTQYF.

The rearrangement joins TRBV20-1 to TRBJ2-5, with D perhaps given as TRBD1 or TRBD2 (7 bases each). Germline V lookup: CDR1 DFQATT, CDR2 SNEGSKA (reference sequence). Deletions cut 5 bases from V and 3 bases from J, with 16 bases between. The CDR3 extends over 14 amino acids. The CDR3 nucleotides are TGCAGTGCTGTCGGGGGGACAGAAAAAGAGACCCAGTACTTC. Its translation is CSAVGGTEKETQYF.

J is TRBJ2-1 and V is TRBV5-6; no clear D gene. The CDR3 runs to 14 residues. V was shortened by 8 bases and J by 3 bases, with 15 bases between the two germline ends. Germline CDR1 reads SGHDT; CDR2 reads YYEEEE. The CDR3 DNA sequence: TGTGCCAGGAGCCACGTTCTCCTCTACAATGAGCAGTTCTTC. Protein: CARSHVLLYNEQFF.

This chain uses TRBV20-1 with TRBJ2-2; 9 nucleotides match TRBD2. The germline gives CDR1 DFQATT, CDR2 SNEGSKA (reference sequence). The junction had 9 bases not matched to a gene; V was cut back by 3 bases and J by 4 bases. The CDR3 sequence is 16 residues long. CDR3 region: CSASQAGGLRTGELFF. The DNA of the CDR3 is TGCAGTGCTAGTCAAGCGGGGGGCCTCCGCACCGGGGAGCTGTTTTTT.

This clonotype appeared a single time. The J gene is TRBJ1-2, the V gene TRBV5-1; 7 bases line up with TRBD1. The length of the CDR3 is 14 residues. Germline assignment: CDR1 SGHRS and CDR2 YFSETQ. The V gene end was trimmed by 3 bases and the J gene end by 12 bases; junction bases not matched to a gene: 14. The CDR3 spells CASSSTAGQVPNTF. For the CDR3, the DNA is TGCGCCAGCAGCTCTACGGCCGGACAGGTCCCAAACACCTTC.

A few counts support this clonotype. V is TRBV12-3 or TRBV12-4 and J is TRBJ1-4; no definite D call. The CDR3 is 15 amino acids. V lost 7 bases, J lost 0 bases, and 12 bases lay in between. The CDR3 region has the DNA TGTGCCAGCACCCTGCGTGGGACAACTAATGAAAAACTGTTTTTT. Translating it yields CASTLRGTTNEKLFF.

This clonotype was seen only once. The chain employs TRBV29-1 and TRBJ1-1; the D is unclear. The germline V gene has CDR1 SQVTM and CDR2 ANQGSEA. The CDR3 has 13 residues. The V gene lost 3 bases and the J gene lost 4 bases, with 12 bases spanning the gap. CDR3 in DNA: TGCAGCGTTGACCGGGATTATGGCACTGAAGCTTTCTTT. This sequence encodes CSVDRDYGTEAFF.

This clonotype was counted many times. The gene calls are TRBV9 and TRBJ1-5, with 12 bases lining up with TRBD1. The CDR3 is 15 amino acids. CDR1 and CDR2 from the germline V gene are SGDLS and YYNGEE. Trimming took 3 bases from V and 4 from J; bases not matched to a gene: 2. The CDR3: CASSEGQGANQPQHF. For the CDR3, the DNA is TGTGCCAGCAGCGAGGGACAGGGGGCGAATCAGCCCCAGCATTTT.

Only a few counts were recorded for this clonotype. The chain employs TRBV21-1 and TRBJ1-2; TRBD1, the table's D call, was not compared with the DNA. TRBV21-1 is given as a pseudogene. The CDR3 is 12 residues long. The CDR3 DNA is TGTGCCAGCGGCCAGGGAACAGAAGGCTACACCTTC. Encoded protein: CASGQGTEGYTF.

The chain couples TRBV9 to TRBJ1-4, with a weak D call TRBD1 (6 bases). CDR3 size: 14 residues. The V end was cut by 7 bases, the J end by 5 bases, with 15 bases between. Per the germline V gene, CDR1 is SGDLS and CDR2 is YYNGEE. CDR3 region: CASSPGTRNEKLFF. Here the CDR3 DNA reads TGTGCCAGCTCTCCCGGGACACGGAATGAAAAACTGTTTTTT.

The sample holds a few counts of this clonotype. The chain couples TRBV28 to TRBJ1-2; possible D gene TRBD1, 5 bases. The CDR3 is made up of 13 amino acids. CDR1 is MDHEN, CDR2 SYDVKM, per germline. V gave up 3 bases and J gave up 8 bases, with 13 bases separating them. The DNA for the CDR3 is TGTGCCAGCAGTTTGATAGGGGATGCAGGCTACACCTTC. Its translation: CASSLIGDAGYTF.

This clonotype has more than one count but fewer than ten. The chain links TRBV5-1 to TRBJ1-2; D is perhaps TRBD1 (5 bases). From germline, CDR1 is SGHRS and CDR2 YFSETQ. The CDR3 covers 15 residues. Trimming took 4 bases from V and 7 from J, leaving 20 bases between them. Here the CDR3 reads CASSRGDDGGAGYTF. The CDR3 bases are TGCGCCAGCAGCCGGGGGGACGATGGGGGAGCTGGCTACACCTTC.

Only a few counts were recorded for this clonotype. The chain is built from TRBV27 and TRBJ2-2; the D gene is possibly TRBD2 (6 bases). The CDR3 length is 15 residues. V lost 0 bases, J lost 3 bases, and 8 bases lay in between. Germline V gene data show CDR1 as MNHEY and CDR2 as SMNVEV (reference sequence). The CDR3 loop reads CASSLSAGYTGELFF. CDR3 sequence (DNA): TGTGCCAGCAGTTTATCGGCGGGGTACACCGGGGAGCTGTTTTTT.